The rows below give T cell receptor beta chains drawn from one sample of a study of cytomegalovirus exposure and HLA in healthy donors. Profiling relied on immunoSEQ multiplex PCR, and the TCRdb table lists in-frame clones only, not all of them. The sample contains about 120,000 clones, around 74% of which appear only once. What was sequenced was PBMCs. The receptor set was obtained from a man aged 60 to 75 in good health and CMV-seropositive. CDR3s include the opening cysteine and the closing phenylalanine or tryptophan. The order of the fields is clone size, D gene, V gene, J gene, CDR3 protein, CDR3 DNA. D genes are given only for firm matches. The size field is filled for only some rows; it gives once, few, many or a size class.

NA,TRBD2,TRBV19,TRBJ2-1,CASSIVGLAGHNEQFF,TGTGCCAGTAGTATAGTTGGACTAGCGGGGCACAATGAGCAGTTCTTC
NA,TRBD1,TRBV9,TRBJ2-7,CASSPSPGQGYSYEQYF,TGTGCCAGCAGCCCGAGCCCCGGACAGGGGTACTCCTACGAGCAGTACTTC
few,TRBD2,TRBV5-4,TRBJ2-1,CASSLGLAGGEQFF,TGTGCCAGCAGCCTAGGACTAGCGGGGGGTGAGCAGTTCTTC
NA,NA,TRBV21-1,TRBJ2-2,CASSKGDSESVTGELFF,TGTGCCAGCAGCAAAGGGGATAGCGAGTCGGTCACCGGGGAGCTGTTTTTT
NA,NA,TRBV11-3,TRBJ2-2,CASSIRFSTGELFF,TGTGCCAGCAGCATCCGGTTTAGCACCGGGGAGCTGTTTTTT
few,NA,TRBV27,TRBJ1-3,CASSRGEGYSGNTIYF,TGTGCCAGCAGTCGCGGAGAGGGCTACTCTGGAAACACCATATATTTT
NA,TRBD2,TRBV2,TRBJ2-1,CASSVSGSPYNEQFF,TGTGCCAGCAGCGTTAGCGGGAGTCCCTACAATGAGCAGTTCTTC
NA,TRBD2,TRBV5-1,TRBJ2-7,CASSRGTSGSEYEQYF,TGCGCCAGCAGCCGAGGGACTAGCGGGAGTGAGTACGAGCAGTACTTC
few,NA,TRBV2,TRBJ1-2,CASSLTPQGRGYTF,TGTGCCAGCAGTTTGACACCCCAGGGGAGAGGCTACACCTTC
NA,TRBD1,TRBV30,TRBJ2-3,CAWSEGQGSDTQYF,TGTGCCTGGAGTGAGGGACAGGGGTCAGATACGCAGTATTTT
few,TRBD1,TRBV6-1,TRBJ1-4,CASRHGQGENEKLFF,TGTGCCAGCAGACACGGACAGGGCGAGAATGAAAAACTGTTTTTT
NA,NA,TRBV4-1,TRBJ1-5,CASSQETRTDGGPQHF,TGCGCCAGCAGCCAAGAGACGCGAACCGACGGGGGGCCCCAGCATTTT
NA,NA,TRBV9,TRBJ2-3,CASSAGGTRAYF,TGTGCCAGCAGCGCAGGGGGGACTAGAGCATATTTT
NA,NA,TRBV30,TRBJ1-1,CAWSVLANTEAFF,TGTGCCTGGAGTGTACTAGCGAACACTGAAGCTTTCTTT
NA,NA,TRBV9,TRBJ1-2,CASSVEGRTDYGYTF,TGTGCCAGCAGCGTAGAGGGGAGGACGGACTATGGCTACACCTTC
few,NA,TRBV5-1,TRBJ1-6,CASSYYSGDNSPLHF,TGCGCCAGCAGCTACTATTCAGGGGATAATTCACCCCTCCACTTT
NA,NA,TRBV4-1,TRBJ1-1,CASSLGTPPEAFF,TGCGCCAGCAGCCTAGGGACACCCCCTGAAGCTTTCTTT
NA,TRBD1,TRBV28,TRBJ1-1,CASSSGQGAIGAFF,TGTGCCAGCAGTTCGGGACAGGGGGCAATCGGAGCTTTCTTT
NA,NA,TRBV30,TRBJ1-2,CAWSVTGTYGYTF,TGTGCCTGGAGTGTTACAGGGACCTATGGCTACACCTTC
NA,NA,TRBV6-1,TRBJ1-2,CASTAVGGWYGYTF,TGTGCCAGCACCGCGGTTGGGGGCTGGTATGGCTACACCTTC
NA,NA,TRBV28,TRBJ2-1,CASSLHGGTNEQFF,TGTGCCAGCAGTTTACATGGCGGAACGAATGAGCAGTTCTTC
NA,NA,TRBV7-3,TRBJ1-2,CASSLAFPGERGYTF,TGTGCCAGCAGCTTAGCCTTCCCGGGGGAGCGCGGCTACACCTTC
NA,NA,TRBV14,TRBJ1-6,CASSQARGPGGSPPHF,TGTGCCAGCAGCCAAGCCCGGGGCCCCGGGGGGTCACCCCCCCACTTT
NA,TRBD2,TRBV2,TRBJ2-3,CASRLAGVGAQYF,TGTGCCAGCCGACTAGCGGGGGTGGGGGCGCAGTATTTT
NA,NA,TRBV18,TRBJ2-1,CASSPQPGGHEQFF,TGTGCCAGCTCACCACAACCCGGGGGACATGAGCAGTTCTTC
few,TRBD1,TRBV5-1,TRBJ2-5,CASSPRDRVETQYF,TGCGCCAGCAGCCCCCGGGACAGGGTAGAGACCCAGTACTTC
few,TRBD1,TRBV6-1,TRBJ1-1,CASSEWKGTGGTEAFF,TGTGCCAGCAGTGAATGGAAGGGGACAGGGGGGACTGAAGCTTTCTTT
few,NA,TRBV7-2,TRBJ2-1,CASSLGQGPFGDNEQFF,TGTGCCAGCAGCTTAGGGCAGGGGCCTTTTGGAGACAATGAGCAGTTCTTC
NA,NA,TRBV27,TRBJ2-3,CASTPDNSSTDTQYF,TGTGCCAGCACCCCGGACAATTCTAGCACAGATACGCAGTATTTT
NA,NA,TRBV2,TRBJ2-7,CASSEFSAASYEQYF,TGTGCCAGCAGTGAATTTTCAGCGGCCTCCTACGAGCAGTACTTC
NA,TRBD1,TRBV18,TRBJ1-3,CASSPQPGQNSGNTIYF,TGTGCCAGCTCACCACAACCGGGACAGAACTCTGGAAACACCATATATTTT
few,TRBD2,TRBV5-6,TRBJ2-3,CASSPPAGTSGTDTQYF,TGTGCCAGCAGCCCCCCAGCCGGGACTAGCGGCACAGATACGCAGTATTTT
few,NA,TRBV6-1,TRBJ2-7,CASRPTLYEQYF,TGTGCCAGCAGGCCCACACTATACGAGCAGTACTTC
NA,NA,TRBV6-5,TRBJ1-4,CASSYAGLTNEKLFF,TGTGCCAGCAGTTACGCAGGGCTGACTAATGAAAAACTGTTTTTT
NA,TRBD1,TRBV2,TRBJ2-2,CASRAGTDTGELFF,TGTGCCAGCAGGGCTGGGACAGACACCGGGGAGCTGTTTTTT
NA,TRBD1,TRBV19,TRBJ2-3,CASRAGQVVADTQYF,TGTGCCAGTAGGGCGGGACAGGTAGTCGCAGATACGCAGTATTTT
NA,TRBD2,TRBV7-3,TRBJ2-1,CASSPSRLAAEEQFF,TGTGCCAGCTCGCCCTCCCGACTAGCGGCTGAGGAGCAGTTCTTC
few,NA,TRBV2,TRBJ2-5,CASTYFLGAHSRQETQYF,TGTGCCAGCACCTACTTCCTGGGCGCGCACTCCCGACAAGAGACCCAGTACTTC
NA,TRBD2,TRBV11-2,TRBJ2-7,CASSLELADSYEQYF,TGTGCCAGCAGCTTAGAACTAGCGGACTCCTACGAGCAGTACTTC
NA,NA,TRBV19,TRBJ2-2,CASSGGLTGELFF,TGTGCCAGTAGTGGGGGACTTACCGGGGAGCTGTTTTTT
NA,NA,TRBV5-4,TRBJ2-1,CASSLYGSGNEQFF,TGTGCCAGCAGCTTGTACGGGTCCGGCAATGAGCAGTTCTTC
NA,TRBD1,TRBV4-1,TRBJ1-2,CASSQEETGYGYTF,TGCGCCAGCAGCCAAGAGGAGACAGGGTATGGCTACACCTTC
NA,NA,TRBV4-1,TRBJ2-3,CASSQGQVRARSTDTQYF,TGCGCCAGCAGCCAAGGTCAAGTGAGGGCCCGCAGCACAGATACGCAGTATTTT
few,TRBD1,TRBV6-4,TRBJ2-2,CASRRDRATGELFF,TGTGCCAGCAGGAGGGACAGGGCCACCGGGGAGCTGTTTTTT
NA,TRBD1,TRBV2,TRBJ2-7,CASSKQGARVYEQYF,TGTGCCAGCAGCAAACAGGGGGCTAGGGTCTACGAGCAGTACTTC